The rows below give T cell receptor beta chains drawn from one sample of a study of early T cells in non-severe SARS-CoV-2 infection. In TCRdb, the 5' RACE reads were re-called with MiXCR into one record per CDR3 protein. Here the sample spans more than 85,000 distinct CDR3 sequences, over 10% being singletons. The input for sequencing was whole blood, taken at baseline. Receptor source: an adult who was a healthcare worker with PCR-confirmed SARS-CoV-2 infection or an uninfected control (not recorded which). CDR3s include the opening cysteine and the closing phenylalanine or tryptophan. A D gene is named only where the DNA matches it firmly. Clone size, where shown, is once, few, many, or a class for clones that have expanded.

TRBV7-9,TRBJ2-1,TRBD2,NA,CASTILAGTYNEQFF,TGTGCCAGCACAATACTAGCGGGAACTTACAATGAGCAGTTCTTC
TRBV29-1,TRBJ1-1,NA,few,CSVWKTNPAEGAFF,TGCAGCGTTTGGAAAACGAACCCAGCCGAGGGGGCTTTCTTT
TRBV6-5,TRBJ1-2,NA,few,CASSRGSGYTF,TGTGCCAGCAGCAGGGGTAGTGGCTACACCTTC
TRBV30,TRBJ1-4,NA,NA,CACQIGKLFF,TGTGCCTGCCAGATTGGGAAACTGTTTTTT
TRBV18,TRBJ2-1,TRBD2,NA,CASRTSGGANEQFF,TGTGCCAGCCGGACTAGCGGGGGGGCCAATGAGCAGTTCTTC
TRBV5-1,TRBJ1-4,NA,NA,CASSLGSLFDELFF,TGCGCCAGCAGCTTGGGTAGTCTGTTTGATGAACTGTTTTTT
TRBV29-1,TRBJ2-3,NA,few,CSVDAGNTDTQYF,TGCAGCGTTGACGCAGGGAACACAGATACGCAGTATTTT
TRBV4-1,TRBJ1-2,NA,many,CASSQVDMGFRDYGYTF,TGCGCCAGCAGCCAAGTAGATATGGGGTTTCGGGACTATGGCTACACCTTC
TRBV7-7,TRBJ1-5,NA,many,CASSLGFDQPQHF,TGTGCTAGCAGCTTAGGGTTTGACCAGCCCCAGCATTTT
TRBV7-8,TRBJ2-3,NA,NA,CASSLVVSFLNTQYF,TGTGCCAGCAGCTTAGTAGTGAGCTTTTTAAATACGCAGTATTTT
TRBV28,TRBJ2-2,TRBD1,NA,CASRGQGRNTGELFF,TGTGCCAGCAGGGGACAGGGACGAAACACCGGGGAGCTGTTTTTT
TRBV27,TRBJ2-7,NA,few,CASSLLGRDEQYF,TGTGCCAGCAGTTTATTGGGCAGGGACGAGCAGTACTTC
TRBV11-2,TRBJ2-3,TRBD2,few,CASSYLSGPVTDTQYF,TGTGCCAGCAGCTACCTTAGCGGGCCCGTCACAGATACGCAGTATTTT
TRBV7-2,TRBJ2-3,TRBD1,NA,CASSLAGQGRTDTQYF,TGTGCCAGCAGCTTAGCAGGACAGGGGCGCACAGATACGCAGTATTTT
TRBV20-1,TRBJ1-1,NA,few,CSAREASRGSNTEAFF,TGCAGTGCTAGAGAGGCATCCAGGGGATCCAACACTGAAGCTTTCTTT
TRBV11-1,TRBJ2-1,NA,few,CVVGMWNEQFF,TGTGTAGTCGGGATGTGGAATGAGCAGTTCTTC
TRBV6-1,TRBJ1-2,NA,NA,CASGRGGYTF,TGTGCCAGCGGACGAGGGGGCTACACCTTC
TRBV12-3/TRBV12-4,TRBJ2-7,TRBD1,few,CASSRTGSSYEQYF,TGTGCCAGCAGCCGGACAGGAAGCTCCTACGAGCAGTACTTC
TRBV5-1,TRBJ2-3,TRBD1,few,CASSLRKTGGTDTQYF,TGCGCCAGCAGCTTGAGAAAGACAGGGGGCACAGATACGCAGTATTTT
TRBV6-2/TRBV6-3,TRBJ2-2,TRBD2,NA,CASSYPSGSSTGELFF,TGTGCCAGCAGTTACCCAAGCGGGAGTAGCACCGGGGAGCTGTTTTTT
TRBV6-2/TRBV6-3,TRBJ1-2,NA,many,CASTLTGTYTF,TGTGCCAGCACCCTGACAGGTACCTACACCTTC
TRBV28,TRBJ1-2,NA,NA,CASSLGGYGYTF,TGTGCCAGCAGTTTGGGAGGCTATGGCTACACCTTC
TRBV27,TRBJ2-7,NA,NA,CASSFSGAHEQYF,TGTGCCAGCAGTTTTTCCGGGGCCCACGAGCAGTACTTC
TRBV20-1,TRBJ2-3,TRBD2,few,CSATGVLAGGPSTDTQYF,TGCAGTGCTACAGGGGTCCTAGCGGGGGGGCCGAGCACAGATACGCAGTATTTT
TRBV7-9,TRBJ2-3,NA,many,CASSPGAAGPSTDTQYF,TGTGCCAGCAGCCCAGGAGCGGCGGGGCCTAGCACAGATACGCAGTATTTT
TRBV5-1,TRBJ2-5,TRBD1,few,CASSLETGRETQYF,TGCGCCAGCAGCTTGGAGACAGGGCGGGAGACCCAGTACTTC
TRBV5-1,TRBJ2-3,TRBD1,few,CASSRGQGETDTQYF,TGCGCCAGCAGCCGCGGACAGGGTGAGACAGATACGCAGTATTTT
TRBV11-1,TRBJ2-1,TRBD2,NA,CASSLAGTSEYNEQFF,TGTGCCAGCAGCTTAGCTGGGACTAGCGAATACAATGAGCAGTTCTTC
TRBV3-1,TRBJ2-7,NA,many,CASSQGADSYEQYF,TGTGCCAGCAGCCAAGGAGCAGACTCCTACGAGCAGTACTTC
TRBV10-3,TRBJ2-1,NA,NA,CAISPEGSYNEQFF,TGTGCCATCTCCCCGGAGGGCTCCTACAATGAGCAGTTCTTC
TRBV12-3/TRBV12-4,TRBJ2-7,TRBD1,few,CASSFPGGASYEQYF,TGTGCCAGCAGTTTTCCAGGGGGCGCCTCCTACGAGCAGTACTTC
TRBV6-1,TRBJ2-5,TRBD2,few,CASSEMWREGRETQYF,TGTGCCAGCAGTGAAATGTGGCGGGAGGGCCGAGAGACCCAGTACTTC
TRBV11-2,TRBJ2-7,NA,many,CASSFRSGVRYEQYF,TGTGCCAGCAGCTTCCGCTCCGGGGTTCGCTACGAGCAGTACTTC
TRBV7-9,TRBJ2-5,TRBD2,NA,CASSLAGTSGETQYF,TGTGCCAGCAGCTTAGCGGGGACTAGCGGAGAGACCCAGTACTTC
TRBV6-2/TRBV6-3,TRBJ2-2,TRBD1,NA,CASTDRGSLNTGELFF,TGTGCCAGCACGGACAGGGGGAGCCTTAACACCGGGGAGCTGTTTTTT
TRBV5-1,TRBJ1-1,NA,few,CASSGMGAGTEAFF,TGCGCCAGCAGCGGGATGGGCGCCGGGACCGAAGCTTTCTTT
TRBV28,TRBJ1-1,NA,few,CASGHSAFF,TGTGCCAGCGGACATTCAGCTTTCTTT
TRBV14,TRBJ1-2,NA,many,CASSPLWTGHNGYTF,TGTGCCAGCAGCCCTCTATGGACCGGGCATAATGGCTACACCTTC
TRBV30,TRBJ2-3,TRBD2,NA,CAWSLGLAGLTDTQYF,TGTGCCTGGAGTTTGGGACTAGCGGGACTCACAGATACGCAGTATTTT
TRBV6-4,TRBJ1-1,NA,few,CASREQALNTEAFF,TGTGCCAGCAGGGAACAGGCTTTGAACACTGAAGCTTTCTTT
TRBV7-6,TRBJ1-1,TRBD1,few,CASSLRGEGARRTNTEAFF,TGTGCCAGCAGCCTTAGGGGCGAGGGGGCACGACGGACGAACACTGAAGCTTTCTTT